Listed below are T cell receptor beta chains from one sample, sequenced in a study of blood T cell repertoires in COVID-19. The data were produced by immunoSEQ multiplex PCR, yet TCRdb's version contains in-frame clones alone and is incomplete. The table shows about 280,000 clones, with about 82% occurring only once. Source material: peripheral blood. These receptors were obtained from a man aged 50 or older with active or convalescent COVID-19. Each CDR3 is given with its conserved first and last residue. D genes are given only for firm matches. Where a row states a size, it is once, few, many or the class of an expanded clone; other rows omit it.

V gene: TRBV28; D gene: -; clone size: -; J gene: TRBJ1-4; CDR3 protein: CASSLTGKLFF; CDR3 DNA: TGTGCCAGCAGTTTAACGGGAAAACTGTTTTTT
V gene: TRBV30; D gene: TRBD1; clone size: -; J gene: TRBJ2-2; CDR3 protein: CAWSVGTGNTGELFF; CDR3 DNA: TGTGCCTGGAGTGTCGGGACAGGTAACACCGGGGAGCTGTTTTTT
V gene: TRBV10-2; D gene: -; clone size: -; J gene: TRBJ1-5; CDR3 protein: CASNAAHSNQPQHF; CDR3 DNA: TGCGCCAGCAACGCGGCCCATAGCAATCAGCCCCAGCATTTT
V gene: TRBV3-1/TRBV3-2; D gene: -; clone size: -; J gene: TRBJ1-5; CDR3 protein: CASSPSRAYQPQHF; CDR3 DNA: TGTGCCAGCAGCCCCTCCAGGGCCTATCAGCCCCAGCATTTT
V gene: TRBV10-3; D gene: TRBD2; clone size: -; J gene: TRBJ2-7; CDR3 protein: CAISETSGLYEQYF; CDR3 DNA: TGTGCCATCAGTGAAACTAGCGGCCTCTACGAGCAGTACTTC
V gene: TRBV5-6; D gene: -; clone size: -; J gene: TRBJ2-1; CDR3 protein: CASSAGGNEQFF; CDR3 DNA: TGTGCCAGCAGCGCCGGGGGCAATGAGCAGTTCTTC
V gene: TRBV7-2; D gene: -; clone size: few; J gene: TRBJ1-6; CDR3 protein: CASSSMDSKNSPLHF; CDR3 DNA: TGTGCCAGCAGCTCAATGGACAGCAAAAATTCACCCCTCCACTTT
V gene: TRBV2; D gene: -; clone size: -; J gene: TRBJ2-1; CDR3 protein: CASSASVLRSEQFF; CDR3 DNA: TGTGCCAGCAGTGCTTCGGTTCTGAGGAGTGAGCAGTTCTTC
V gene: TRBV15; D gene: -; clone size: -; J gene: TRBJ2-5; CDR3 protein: CATSRGRGGAETQYF; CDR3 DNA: TGTGCCACCAGCAGAGGCAGAGGGGGTGCAGAGACCCAGTACTTC
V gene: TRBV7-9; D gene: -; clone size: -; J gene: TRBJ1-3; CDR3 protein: CASSLAGGGGNTIYF; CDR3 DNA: TGTGCCAGCAGCTTAGCTGGGGGCGGCGGAAACACCATATATTTT
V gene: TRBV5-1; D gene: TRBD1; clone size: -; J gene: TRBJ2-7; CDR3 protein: CASSSRRRDSYYEQYF; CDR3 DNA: TGCGCCAGCAGCTCGAGAAGAAGGGACAGCTACTACGAGCAGTACTTC
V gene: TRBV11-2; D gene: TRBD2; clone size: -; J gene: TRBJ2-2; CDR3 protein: CASRLAGAGELFF; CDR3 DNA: TGTGCCAGCCGACTAGCGGGGGCCGGGGAGCTGTTTTTT
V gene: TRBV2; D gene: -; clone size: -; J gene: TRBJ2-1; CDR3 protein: CASGLLNYNEQFF; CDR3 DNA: TGTGCCAGCGGACTACTTAACTACAATGAGCAGTTCTTC
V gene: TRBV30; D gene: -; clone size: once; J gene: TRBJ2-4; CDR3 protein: CAWIPPAGGLAKNIQYF; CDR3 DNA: TGTGCCTGGATTCCCCCCGCGGGTGGGCTAGCCAAAAACATTCAGTACTTC
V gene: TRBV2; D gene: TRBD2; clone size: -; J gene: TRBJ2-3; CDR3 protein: CASSSTTSGRSSTDTQYF; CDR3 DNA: TGTGCCAGCAGTTCTACTACTAGCGGGAGGTCCAGCACAGATACGCAGTATTTT
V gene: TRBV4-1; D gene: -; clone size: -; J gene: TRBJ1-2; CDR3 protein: CASSQGAYGYTF; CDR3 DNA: TGCGCCAGCAGCCAGGGGGCCTATGGCTACACCTTC
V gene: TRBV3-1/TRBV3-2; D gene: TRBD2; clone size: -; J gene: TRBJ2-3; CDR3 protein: CASSQLAGTDTQYF; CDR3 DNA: TGTGCCAGCAGCCAACTAGCGGGGACAGATACGCAGTATTTT
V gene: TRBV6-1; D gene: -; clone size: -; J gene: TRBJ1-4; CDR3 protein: CASSEAGLQEKLFF; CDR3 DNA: TGTGCCAGCAGTGAAGCGGGTTTACAGGAAAAACTGTTTTTT
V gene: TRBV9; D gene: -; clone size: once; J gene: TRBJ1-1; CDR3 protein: CASSVGGAGDTEAFF; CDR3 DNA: TGTGCCAGCAGCGTTGGGGGGGCTGGGGACACTGAAGCTTTCTTT
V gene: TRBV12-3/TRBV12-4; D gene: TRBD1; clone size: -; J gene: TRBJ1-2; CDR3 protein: CASSLDRERGYTF; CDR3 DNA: TGTGCCAGCAGTTTGGACAGGGAAAGAGGCTACACCTTC
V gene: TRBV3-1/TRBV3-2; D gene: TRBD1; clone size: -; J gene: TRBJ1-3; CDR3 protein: CASSQTGTAGNTIYF; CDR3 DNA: TGTGCCAGCAGCCAGACCGGGACAGCTGGAAACACCATATATTTT
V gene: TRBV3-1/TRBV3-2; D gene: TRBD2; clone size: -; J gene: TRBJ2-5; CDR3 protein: CAAALAGRETQYF; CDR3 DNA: TGTGCCGCGGCCTTAGCGGGAAGAGAGACCCAGTACTTC
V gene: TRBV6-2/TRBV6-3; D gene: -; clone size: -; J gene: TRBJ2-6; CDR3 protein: CASSYSYRQVSGANVLTF; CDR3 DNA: TGTGCCAGCAGTTACTCGTACAGGCAGGTCTCCGGGGCCAACGTCCTGACTTTC
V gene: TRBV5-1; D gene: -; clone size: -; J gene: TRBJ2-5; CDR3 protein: CASSLADQGSWETQYF; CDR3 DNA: TGCGCCAGCAGCTTGGCCGACCAGGGAAGCTGGGAGACCCAGTACTTC
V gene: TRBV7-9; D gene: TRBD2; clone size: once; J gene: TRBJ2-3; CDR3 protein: CASSFGAGGTDTQYF; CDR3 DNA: TGTGCCAGCAGCTTTGGGGCGGGGGGCACAGATACGCAGTATTTT
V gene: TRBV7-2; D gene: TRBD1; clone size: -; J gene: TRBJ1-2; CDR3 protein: CASSLGGAGGSYGYTF; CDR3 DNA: TGTGCCAGCAGCTTAGGCGGGGCAGGGGGATCCTATGGCTACACCTTC
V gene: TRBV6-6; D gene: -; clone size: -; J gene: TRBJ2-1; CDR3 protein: CASSYAGPYNEQFF; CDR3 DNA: TGTGCCAGCAGTTATGCAGGGCCCTACAATGAGCAGTTCTTC
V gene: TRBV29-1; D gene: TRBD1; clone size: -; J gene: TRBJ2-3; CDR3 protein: CSVEVGDRDGRDTQYF; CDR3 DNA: TGCAGCGTTGAGGTTGGTGACAGGGACGGTCGAGATACGCAGTATTTT
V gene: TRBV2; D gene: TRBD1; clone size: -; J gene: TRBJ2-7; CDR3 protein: CASRRQGEIYEQYF; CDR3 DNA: TGTGCCAGCAGGCGACAGGGGGAAATTTACGAGCAGTACTTC
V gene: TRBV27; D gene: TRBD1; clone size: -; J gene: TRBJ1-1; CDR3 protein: CASSFSDRVAEAFF; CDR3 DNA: TGTGCCAGCAGTTTCTCGGACAGGGTCGCTGAAGCTTTCTTT
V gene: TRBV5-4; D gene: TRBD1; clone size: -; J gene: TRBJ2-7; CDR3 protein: CASSKAGGAYEQYF; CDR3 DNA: TGTGCCAGCAGCAAGGCAGGGGGAGCGTACGAGCAGTACTTC
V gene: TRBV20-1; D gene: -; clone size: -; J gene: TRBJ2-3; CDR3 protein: CSARDIDTQYF; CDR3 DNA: TGCAGTGCTAGAGATATAGATACGCAGTATTTT
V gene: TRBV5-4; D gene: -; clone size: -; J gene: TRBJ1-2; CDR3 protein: CASSLEGGGPYGYTF; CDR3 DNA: TGTGCCAGCAGCTTGGAAGGGGGGGGACCCTATGGCTACACCTTC
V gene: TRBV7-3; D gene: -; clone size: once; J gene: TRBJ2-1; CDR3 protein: CASSSTPSSYNEQFF; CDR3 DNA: TGTGCCAGCAGCTCGACCCCTAGCTCCTACAATGAGCAGTTCTTC
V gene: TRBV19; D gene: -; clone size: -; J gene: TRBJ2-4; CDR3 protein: CASSPYRQTLAKNIQYF; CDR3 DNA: TGTGCCAGTAGTCCTTACCGACAGACCCTAGCCAAAAACATTCAGTACTTC
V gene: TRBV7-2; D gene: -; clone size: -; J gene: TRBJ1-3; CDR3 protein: CASSPMDSSGNTIYF; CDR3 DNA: TGTGCCAGCAGCCCCATGGACAGTTCTGGAAACACCATATATTTT
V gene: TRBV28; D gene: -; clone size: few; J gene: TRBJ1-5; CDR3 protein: CASSLGLYSNQPQHF; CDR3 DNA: TGTGCCAGCAGTTTAGGACTTTATAGCAATCAGCCCCAGCATTTT
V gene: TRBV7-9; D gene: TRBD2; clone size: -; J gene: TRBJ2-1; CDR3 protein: CASSLGASGPYNEQFF; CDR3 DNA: TGTGCCAGCAGCTTAGGTGCTAGCGGGCCCTACAATGAGCAGTTCTTC
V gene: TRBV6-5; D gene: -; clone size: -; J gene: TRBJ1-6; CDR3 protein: CASSRKGGVVSPLHF; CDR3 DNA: TGTGCCAGCAGTAGAAAAGGGGGGGTTGTGTCACCCCTCCACTTT
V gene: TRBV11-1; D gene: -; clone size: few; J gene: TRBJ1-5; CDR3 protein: CASSLDGKNQPQHF; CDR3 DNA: TGTGCCAGCAGCTTGGACGGGAAGAATCAGCCCCAGCATTTT
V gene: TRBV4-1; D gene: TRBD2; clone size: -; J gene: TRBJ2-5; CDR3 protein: CASSQDLAGGRYQETQYF; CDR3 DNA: TGCGCCAGCAGCCAAGATCTGGCGGGAGGGAGGTACCAAGAGACCCAGTACTTC
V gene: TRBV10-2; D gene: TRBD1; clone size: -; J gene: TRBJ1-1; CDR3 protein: CASSGDRGRELNTEAFF; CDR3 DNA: TGCGCCAGCAGTGGGGACAGGGGCAGAGAATTGAACACTGAAGCTTTCTTT
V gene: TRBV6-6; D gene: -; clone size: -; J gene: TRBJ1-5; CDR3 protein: CASSYAPGHGQPQHF; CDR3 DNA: TGTGCCAGCAGTTACGCCCCGGGACACGGGCAGCCCCAGCATTTT
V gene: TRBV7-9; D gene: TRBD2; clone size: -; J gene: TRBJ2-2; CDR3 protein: CASSTFSGRTTGELFF; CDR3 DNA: TGTGCCAGCAGCACGTTTAGCGGGAGGACCACCGGGGAGCTGTTTTTT
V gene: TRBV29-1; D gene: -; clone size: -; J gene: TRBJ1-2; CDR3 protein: CSVVNFGEVDYGYTF; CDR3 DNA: TGCAGCGTTGTTAATTTTGGGGAGGTGGACTATGGCTACACCTTC
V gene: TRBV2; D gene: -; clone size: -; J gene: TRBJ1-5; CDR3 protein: CASKARGPVQPQHF; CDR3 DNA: TGTGCCAGCAAAGCTAGAGGGCCAGTCCAGCCCCAGCATTTT
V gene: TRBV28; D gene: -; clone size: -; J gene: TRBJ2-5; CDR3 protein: CASSFGETQYF; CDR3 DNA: TGTGCCAGCAGTTTCGGAGAGACCCAGTACTTC
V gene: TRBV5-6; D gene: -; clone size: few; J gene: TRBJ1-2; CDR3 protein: CASSSWAHYGYTF; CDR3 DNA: TGTGCCAGCAGCTCGTGGGCCCACTATGGCTACACCTTC
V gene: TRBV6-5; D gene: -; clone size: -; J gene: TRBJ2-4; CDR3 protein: CASSPSTIAKNIQYF; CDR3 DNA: TGTGCCAGCAGTCCCTCCACAATAGCCAAAAACATTCAGTACTTC
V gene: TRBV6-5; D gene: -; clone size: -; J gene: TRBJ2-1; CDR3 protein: CASSWAPYNEQFF; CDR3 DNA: TGTGCCAGCAGTTGGGCCCCTTACAATGAGCAGTTCTTC
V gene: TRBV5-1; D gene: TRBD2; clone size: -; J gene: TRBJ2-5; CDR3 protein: CASSLGSSSGKETQYF; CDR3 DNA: TGCGCCAGCAGCTTGGGGTCTAGTAGCGGGAAAGAGACCCAGTACTTC
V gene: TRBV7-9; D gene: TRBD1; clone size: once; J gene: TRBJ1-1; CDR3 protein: CASSLTGGAQDTEAFF; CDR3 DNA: TGTGCCAGCAGCTTAACAGGGGGCGCTCAGGACACTGAAGCTTTCTTT